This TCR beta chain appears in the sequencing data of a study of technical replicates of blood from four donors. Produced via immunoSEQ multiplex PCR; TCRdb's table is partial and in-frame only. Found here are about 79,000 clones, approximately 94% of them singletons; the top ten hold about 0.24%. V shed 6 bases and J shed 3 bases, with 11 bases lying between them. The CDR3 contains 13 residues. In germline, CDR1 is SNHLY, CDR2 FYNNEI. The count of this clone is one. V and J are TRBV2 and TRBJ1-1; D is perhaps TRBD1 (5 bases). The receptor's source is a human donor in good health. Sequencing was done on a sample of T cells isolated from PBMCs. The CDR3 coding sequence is TGTGCCAGCAGAGGGGTTTTGGACACTGAAGCTTTCTTT. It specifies CASRGVLDTEAFF.